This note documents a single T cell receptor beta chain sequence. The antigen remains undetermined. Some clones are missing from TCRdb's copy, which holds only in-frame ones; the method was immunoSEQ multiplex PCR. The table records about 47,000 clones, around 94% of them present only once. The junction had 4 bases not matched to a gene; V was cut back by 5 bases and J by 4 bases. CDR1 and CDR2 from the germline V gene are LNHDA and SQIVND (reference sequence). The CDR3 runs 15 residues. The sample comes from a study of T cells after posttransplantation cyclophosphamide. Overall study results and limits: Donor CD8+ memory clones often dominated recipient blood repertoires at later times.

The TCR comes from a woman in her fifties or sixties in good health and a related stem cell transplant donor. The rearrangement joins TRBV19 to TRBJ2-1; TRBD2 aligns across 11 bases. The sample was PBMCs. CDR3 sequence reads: CASSPTSGGYNEQFF. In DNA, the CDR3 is TGTGCCAGTAGTCCTACTAGCGGGGGTTACAATGAGCAGTTCTTC. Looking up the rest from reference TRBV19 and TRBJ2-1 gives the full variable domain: DGGITQSPKYLFRKEGQNVTLSCEQNLNHDAMYWYRQDPGQGLRLIYYSQIVNDFQKGDIAEGYSVSREKKESFPLTVTSAQKNPTAFYLCASSPTSGGYNEQFFGPGTRLTVL.